This T cell receptor beta chain was recovered during a study of PD-1 blockade in classical Hodgkin lymphoma. Note on this clone: Its antigen remains unknown.

Produced via immunoSEQ multiplex PCR; TCRdb's table is partial and in-frame only. The sample comprises around 24,000 clones, roughly 80% of which are singletons, and around a fifth rests with the top ten. Broader study findings: Relapsed/refractory patients reportedly had the lowest baseline TCR diversity, below newly diagnosed patients, who were below healthy donors. Prior to therapy, complete responders displayed diversity much like that of newly diagnosed patients. The causes of the repertoire differences, possibly disease activity or prior therapy, remain undefined.

Time point reported: cycle 4 day 1 (C4D1), after less than seven weeks of nivolumab. Every patient relapsed after autologous stem cell transplantation, and brentuximab vedotin exposure varied. Source: peripheral blood mononuclear cells (PBMCs), taken before the fourth cycle of nivolumab. The receptor's source is a human donor with classical Hodgkin lymphoma.

The CDR3 reads CASSHSPEQFF. The CDR3 region has the DNA TGTGCCAGCAGCCACTCACCTGAGCAGTTCTTC. The V gene is TRBV7-9, the J gene TRBJ2-1; D call uncertain. Deletions cut 5 bases from V and 9 bases from J, with 8 bases between. Germline V gene lookup returns CDR1 SEHNR and CDR2 FQNEAQ (reference sequence). The CDR3 covers 11 residues.